The text below deals with one T cell receptor (beta chain). The sample belongs to a study of blood T cell repertoires in COVID-19. In the study overall: The samples span acute and convalescent COVID-19 from the United States, Italy and Spain.

This CDR3 contains 16 residues. Germline V gene lookup returns CDR1 SQVTM and CDR2 ANQGSEA. Germline trimming cut 4 bases from V and 2 bases from J; bases unmatched to any gene: 9. Method: immunoSEQ multiplex PCR; TCRdb's copy keeps in-frame clones and lacks some. The data contain some 110,000 clones, around 80% of them singletons. The sequenced material came from peripheral blood. The genes are TRBV29-1 and TRBJ2-5, with 11 bases that match TRBD1. This TCR came from a man aged 50 to 59 with acute or convalescent COVID-19. The CDR3 coding sequence is TGCAGCGTTGGGGTACGGACAGGGGGCCTACAAGAGACCCAGTACTTC. This translates into CSVGVRTGGLQETQYF.